This T cell receptor (beta chain) is from a study of blood T cell repertoires in COVID-19. In the study overall: The United States, Italy and Spain provided the acute and convalescent COVID-19 samples. The analysed material was cDNA or gDNA that came from T cells, B-cell-depleted T cells, or PBMCs.

Germline CDR1 and CDR2: LGHDT and YNNKEL (reference sequence). With V trimmed by 1 base and J by 3 bases, 9 bases remained unmatched. CDR3 length: 19 residues. Original methodology: Amplification with reference gene primers provided the estimates of nucleated cell counts. Repertoires were generated with immunoSEQ multiplex PCR, while TCRdb's copy carries only in-frame clones and drops some. That table supplies the V and J calls and clone size; D and trimming were determined from the DNA. The sample includes fewer than 35,000 clones, 87% seen only once; the top ten take roughly 2.1%. The V and J genes are TRBV3-1 (or the pseudogene TRBV3-2) and TRBJ2-1, with 13 bases identical to TRBD2. The sequenced sample consisted of peripheral blood. The receptor was isolated from a man in his forties or fifties with active or convalescent COVID-19. The CDR3 DNA reads TGTGCCAGCAGCCAAGTACGGACTAGCGGGAGAAGGTTCTACAATGAGCAGTTCTTC. Translating gives CASSQVRTSGRRFYNEQFF.